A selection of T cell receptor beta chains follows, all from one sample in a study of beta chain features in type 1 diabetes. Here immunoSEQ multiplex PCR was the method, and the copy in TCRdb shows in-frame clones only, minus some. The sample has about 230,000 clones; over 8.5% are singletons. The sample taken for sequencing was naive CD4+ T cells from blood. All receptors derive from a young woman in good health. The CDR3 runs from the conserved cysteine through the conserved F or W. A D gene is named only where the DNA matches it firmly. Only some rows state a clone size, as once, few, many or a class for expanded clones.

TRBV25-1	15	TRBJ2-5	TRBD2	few	TGTGCCAGCAGTGTAGCGGGAGGGCCCCAAGAGACCCAGTACTTC	CASSVAGGPQETQYF
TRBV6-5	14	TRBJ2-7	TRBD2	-	TGTGCCACCGAGAGGACTAGCGGGACCTACGAGCAGTACTTC	CATERTSGTYEQYF
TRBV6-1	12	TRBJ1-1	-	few	TGTGCCAGCAGTGAAGTCTACACTGAAGCTTTCTTT	CASSEVYTEAFF
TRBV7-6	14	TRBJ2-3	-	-	TGTGCCAGCAGCTTATATAGCGGCCCAGATACGCAGTATTTT	CASSLYSGPDTQYF
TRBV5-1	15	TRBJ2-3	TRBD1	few	TGCGCCAGCAGCTTGCGAGGGGGCTACGAAGATACGCAGTATTTT	CASSLRGGYEDTQYF
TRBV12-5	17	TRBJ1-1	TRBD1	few	TGTGCTAGTGGTTTGGTAGCCGGGACAGGTATGAACACTGAAGCTTTCTTT	CASGLVAGTGMNTEAFF
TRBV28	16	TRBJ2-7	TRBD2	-	TGTGCCAGCAGTTTAATCTGGCGGGGGTCCCCCTACGAGCAGTACTTC	CASSLIWRGSPYEQYF
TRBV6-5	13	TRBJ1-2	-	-	TGTGCCAGCAGTTACACCGTGGGGGGAGGCTACACCTTC	CASSYTVGGGYTF
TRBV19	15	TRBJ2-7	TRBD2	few	TGTGCCAGTAGCCTCCTAGCGGTTTCTGTTAACGAGCAGTACTTC	CASSLLAVSVNEQYF
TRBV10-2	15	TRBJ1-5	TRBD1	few	TGCGCCAGCAGCCGGGGACAGGGGTTAGGTCAGCCCCAGCATTTT	CASSRGQGLGQPQHF
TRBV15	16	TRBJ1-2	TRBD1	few	TGTGCCACCAGCAGAGGCCGGGACAGGAAATTCTATGGCTACACCTTC	CATSRGRDRKFYGYTF
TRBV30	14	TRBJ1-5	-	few	TGTGCCTGGAGTGCTCCGGGAAGCAATCAGCCCCAGCATTTT	CAWSAPGSNQPQHF
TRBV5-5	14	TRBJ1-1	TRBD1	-	TGTGCCAGCAGCTTGGGACAGGGGTACACTGAAGCTTTCTTT	CASSLGQGYTEAFF
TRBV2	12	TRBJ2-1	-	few	TGTGCCAGCAGTGAAGGGTGGCATGAGCAGTTCTTC	CASSEGWHEQFF
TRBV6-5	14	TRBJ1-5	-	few	TGTGCCAGCAGTCTACGAGGCGGCAATCAGCCCCAGCATTTT	CASSLRGGNQPQHF
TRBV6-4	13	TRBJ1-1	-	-	TGTGCCAGCAGTGTAGGCAGGGACACTGAAGCTTTCTTT	CASSVGRDTEAFF
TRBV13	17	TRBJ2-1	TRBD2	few	TGTGCCAGCAGCCCAAGCGGACTAGCGGGATCCTACAATGAGCAGTTCTTC	CASSPSGLAGSYNEQFF
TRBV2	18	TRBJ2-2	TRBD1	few	TGTGCCAGCAGGAGGGACAGGGTCGGAGCAAGGAACACCGGGGAGCTGTTTTTT	CASRRDRVGARNTGELFF
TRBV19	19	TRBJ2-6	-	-	TGTGCCAGTAGTATCGGGGTTAGGACCGGGAGCTCTGGGGCCAACGTCCTGACTTTC	CASSIGVRTGSSGANVLTF
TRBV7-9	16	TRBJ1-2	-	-	TGTGCCAGCAGCTCGCTCAGAGACAGCCCGTGGTATGGCTACACCTTC	CASSSLRDSPWYGYTF
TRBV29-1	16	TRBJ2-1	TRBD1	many	TGCAGCGTTGAAGGGTCACAGGGGGCCCGGGGGAATGAGCAGTTCTTC	CSVEGSQGARGNEQFF
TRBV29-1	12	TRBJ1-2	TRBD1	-	TGCAGCACCGGACAGGGCCCCTATGGCTACACCTTC	CSTGQGPYGYTF
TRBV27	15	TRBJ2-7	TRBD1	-	TGTGCCAGCAGACGGGTCGGGGACAGGCGGAACGAGCAGTACTTC	CASRRVGDRRNEQYF
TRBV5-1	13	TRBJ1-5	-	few	TGCGCCAGCAGCTTGGGCGGGGGACAGCCCCAGCATTTT	CASSLGGGQPQHF
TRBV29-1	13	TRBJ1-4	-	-	TGCAGCGTGAGACACATGGGAGGGGAAAAACTGTTTTTT	CSVRHMGGEKLFF